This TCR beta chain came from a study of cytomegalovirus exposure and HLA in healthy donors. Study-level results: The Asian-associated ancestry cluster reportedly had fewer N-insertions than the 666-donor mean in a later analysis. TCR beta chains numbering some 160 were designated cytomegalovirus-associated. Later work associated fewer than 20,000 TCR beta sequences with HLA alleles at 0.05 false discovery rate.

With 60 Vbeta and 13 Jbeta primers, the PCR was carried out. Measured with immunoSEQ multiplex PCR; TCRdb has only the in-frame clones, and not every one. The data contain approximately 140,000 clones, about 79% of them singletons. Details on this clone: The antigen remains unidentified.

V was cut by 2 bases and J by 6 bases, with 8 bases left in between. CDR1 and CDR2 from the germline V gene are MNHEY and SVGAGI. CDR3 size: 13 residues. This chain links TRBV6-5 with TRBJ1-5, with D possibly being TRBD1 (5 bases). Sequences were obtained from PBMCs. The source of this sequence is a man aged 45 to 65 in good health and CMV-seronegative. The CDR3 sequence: CASSYGGAQPQHF. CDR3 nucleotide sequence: TGTGCCAGCAGTTACGGAGGGGCTCAGCCCCAGCATTTT.